The rows below give T cell receptor beta chains drawn from one sample of a study of long-term antiretroviral therapy in people with HIV. Assay: immunoSEQ multiplex PCR; the TCRdb copy retains only in-frame clones and omits some. The sample lists just over 20,000 clones; roughly 79% were seen once. The sequences come from unsorted PBMCs, collected 0.5 years after starting antiretroviral therapy. Receptor source: a man in his late teens or twenties with HIV. CDR3s include the opening cysteine and the closing phenylalanine or tryptophan. Each record gives: V gene, J gene, CDR3 protein.

TRBV5-5	TRBJ2-1	CASSWGGGPYNEQFF
TRBV18	.	CASSPIVARGNPYEQYF
TRBV11-3	TRBJ1-1	CASSLGGSGEAFF
TRBV5-4	TRBJ1-1	CASSIGGGVGTEAFF
TRBV9	TRBJ1-3	CASSVGDFSGNTIYF
TRBV25-1	TRBJ2-1	CASSESGRGHRFF
TRBV4-3	TRBJ2-3	CASSQEGTSGGAGTQYF
TRBV7-6	TRBJ2-5	CASSLAYQETQYF
TRBV5-1	TRBJ2-7	CASSSSQGASYEQYF
TRBV27	TRBJ2-5	CASSPSDSGWETQYF
TRBV7-2	TRBJ1-5	CASSSDREYQPQHF
TRBV7-9	TRBJ1-5	CASSFADQPQHF
TRBV6-5	TRBJ2-1	CASRGVHEQFF
TRBV5-4	TRBJ1-4	CASSLAAGGATNEKLFF
TRBV5-1	TRBJ2-6	CASSLGQEAGANVLTF
TRBV10-3	TRBJ1-3	CAITPGTVNSGNTIYF
TRBV27	TRBJ2-3	CASSLIRLAGRTDTQYF
TRBV7-9	TRBJ2-7	CASSAREGWVYEQYF
TRBV5-4	TRBJ2-1	CASSLKAGGWDEQFF
TRBV28	TRBJ2-5	CASSRGGQETQYF
TRBV28	TRBJ1-6	CASSLFSGQGIQRYNSPLHF
TRBV27	TRBJ2-6	CASSNRPSSGANVLTF
TRBV29-1	TRBJ2-3	CSVDGLAGGPTSTDTQYF
TRBV5-6	TRBJ1-5	CASSLGPRYSNQPQHF